This T cell receptor (beta chain) was obtained from a study of T cells after yellow fever vaccination. Findings and limits, study-wide: Primary-vaccination clones mostly resurfaced post-booster (about 95% CD4, roughly 90% CD8). Repertoires obtained by FACS sorting could include abundant clonotypes that entered as contaminants from the bulk population. Overall, a small share of clonotypes was seen in both CD4 and CD8 compartments.

A note on this clonotype: Its target is not known.

UMIs were added to TCR cDNA along with a universal primer site when it was made by 5'RACE template switching. TCRdb independently ran MiXCR on the 5' RACE reads; one entry per CDR3 protein. The sample has under 300,000 distinct CDR3 sequences; approximately 6.8% are singletons. Trimming at V came to 3 bases and at J to 5 bases, leaving 10 bases not matched to a gene. Germline-derived CDR1 and CDR2 are SGHDT and YYEEEE. CDR3 length: 16 residues. J is TRBJ1-1 and V is TRBV5-6; TRBD1 matches at 10 bases. This specimen consisted of CD4+ T cells sorted from PBMCs, obtained on the day of the yellow fever booster vaccination. This receptor was taken from a young man who received the YFV17D yellow fever vaccine. The CDR3 reads CASSSSGQGLRTEAFF. The CDR3 DNA reads as TGTGCCAGCAGCTCGTCGGGACAGGGGCTAAGGACTGAAGCTTTCTTT.